These T cell receptor beta chains were read from a single sample in a study of blood T cell repertoires in COVID-19. Profiling relied on immunoSEQ multiplex PCR, and the TCRdb table lists in-frame clones only, not all of them. The sample comprises some 200,000 clones, approximately 90% of which are singletons, and roughly 3.7% rests with the top ten. Sample: PBMCs or T cells enriched from blood (not recorded which). Source of these receptors: a woman aged 18-30 years in a cohort exposed to, infected with or recovered from COVID-19 (not recorded which). Each CDR3 is given with its conserved first and last residue. A D gene is named only where the DNA matches it firmly. The size of a clone is reported for some rows only, either as once, few or many, or as a class for expanded clones.

D gene	V gene	J gene	clone size	CDR3 protein	CDR3 DNA
-	TRBV5-8	TRBJ1-1	-	CASSLGVGGGDFF	TGTGCCAGCAGCTTGGGGGTTGGCGGAGGGGATTTCTTT
-	TRBV7-9	TRBJ1-1	-	CASSLVAGIGSEAFF	TGTGCCAGCAGCTTAGTCGCAGGGATCGGTTCTGAAGCTTTCTTT
-	TRBV3-1/TRBV3-2	TRBJ2-3	-	CASSQGGIRTDTQYF	TGTGCCAGCAGCCAGGGCGGGATCCGCACAGATACGCAGTATTTT
TRBD2	TRBV11-3	TRBJ2-1	-	CASSSPERELGEQFF	TGTGCCAGCAGCTCTCCCGAGCGGGAGCTAGGTGAGCAGTTCTTC
-	TRBV5-4	TRBJ1-2	-	CASSLVGGTRGYTF	TGTGCCAGCAGCTTGGTAGGGGGGACTAGAGGCTACACCTTC
-	TRBV28	TRBJ1-1	once	CASSPTGQTNTEAFF	TGTGCCAGCAGTCCAACCGGACAGACGAACACTGAAGCTTTCTTT
TRBD1	TRBV11-3	TRBJ2-2	once	CASSLEGFRGRRSSFGGELFF	TGTGCCAGCAGCTTAGAGGGTTTCAGGGGGCGCAGGAGTTCCTTCGGCGGGGAGCTGTTTTTT
-	TRBV11-2	TRBJ1-1	-	CASSLSPGNTEAFF	TGTGCCAGCAGCTTGTCCCCGGGGAACACTGAAGCTTTCTTT
-	TRBV27	TRBJ2-1	-	CASSPSAGSYNEQFF	TGTGCCAGCAGTCCATCGGCGGGGTCCTACAATGAGCAGTTCTTC
TRBD1	TRBV6-5	TRBJ2-7	-	CASSYSDRGDYEQYF	TGTGCCAGCAGTTACTCCGACAGGGGGGACTACGAGCAGTACTTC
-	TRBV7-3	TRBJ2-2	-	CASSLMGGTTGELFF	TGTGCCAGCAGCTTAATGGGGGGTACCACCGGGGAGCTGTTTTTT
TRBD2	TRBV29-1	TRBJ2-5	-	CSSEVAGVRETQYF	TGCAGCTCCGAGGTAGCGGGGGTTCGGGAGACCCAGTACTTC
TRBD1	TRBV7-2	TRBJ2-5	once	CASSLGVGQGETQYF	TGTGCCAGCAGCTTAGGTGTAGGACAGGGGGAGACCCAGTACTTC
-	TRBV9	TRBJ1-1	-	CASSVGQRGTEAFF	TGTGCCAGCAGCGTAGGCCAGCGGGGCACTGAAGCTTTCTTT
TRBD1	TRBV3-1/TRBV3-2	TRBJ1-2	-	CASSRRQGVSANYGYTF	TGTGCCAGCAGTCGCCGACAGGGGGTATCAGCTAACTATGGCTACACCTTC
-	TRBV5-6	TRBJ2-7	-	CASSYWIGSRANYEQYF	TGTGCCAGCAGTTACTGGATCGGGAGCAGAGCAAACTACGAGCAGTACTTC
TRBD2	TRBV3-1/TRBV3-2	TRBJ2-5	-	CASGIAGGQETQYF	TGTGCCAGCGGAATAGCGGGGGGACAAGAGACCCAGTACTTC
-	TRBV7-9	TRBJ1-2	-	CASTQTGFRDGYTF	TGTGCCAGCACCCAAACAGGGTTTCGAGATGGCTACACCTTC
-	TRBV7-2	TRBJ2-3	-	CASSRFVGGRSTDTQYF	TGTGCCAGCAGCCGGTTCGTGGGGGGACGGAGCACAGATACGCAGTATTTT
-	TRBV9	TRBJ1-1	-	CASSPSTGDMNTEAFF	TGTGCCAGCAGCCCCTCGACAGGAGATATGAACACTGAAGCTTTCTTT
-	TRBV21-1	TRBJ2-3	-	CARLRTGGATDTQYF	TGTGCCAGACTTCGGACAGGGGGCGCAACAGATACGCAGTATTTT
-	TRBV4-2	TRBJ2-7	-	CASSQHGSPGYEQYF	TGTGCCAGCAGCCAGCACGGATCTCCAGGCTACGAGCAGTACTTC
-	TRBV29-1	TRBJ2-1	-	CSVTGSYNEQFF	TGCAGCGTCACCGGGAGCTACAATGAGCAGTTCTTC
-	TRBV5-1	TRBJ2-6	-	CASSGQLVSGANVLTF	TGCGCCAGCAGCGGACAGCTCGTCTCTGGGGCCAACGTCCTGACTTTC
TRBD1	TRBV19	TRBJ1-1	-	CASRNDRADTEAFF	TGTGCCTCGAGGAATGACAGGGCCGACACTGAAGCTTTCTTT
-	TRBV5-1	TRBJ2-7	-	CASSFSTATGQYF	TGCGCCAGCAGCTTCTCTACCGCTACGGGGCAGTACTTC
-	TRBV28	TRBJ1-5	-	CASGLLVAGQDQPQHF	TGTGCCAGCGGACTACTTGTGGCAGGGCAAGATCAGCCCCAGCATTTT
-	TRBV18	TRBJ2-2	-	CASSQGYGLPVELFF	TGTGCCAGCTCACAGGGGTACGGACTACCGGTTGAGCTGTTTTTT
TRBD1	TRBV6-6	TRBJ1-1	few	CASSKYRGRNTEAFF	TGTGCCAGCAGTAAATACAGGGGGCGTAACACTGAAGCTTTCTTT
-	TRBV28	TRBJ2-2	once	CASSPLRSGELFF	TGTGCCAGCAGTCCCCTCCGGTCCGGGGAGCTGTTTTTT
TRBD1	TRBV3-1/TRBV3-2	TRBJ2-6	few	CASSRSQGGTTGANVLTF	TGTGCCAGCAGCCGATCACAGGGGGGCACAACTGGGGCCAACGTCCTGACTTTC
TRBD1	TRBV10-3	TRBJ1-1	-	CAISQTGADTEAFF	TGTGCCATCAGCCAGACAGGGGCGGACACTGAAGCTTTCTTT
-	TRBV6-1	TRBJ1-2	-	CASSESAGVGGYTF	TGTGCCAGCAGTGAATCGGCCGGGGTCGGTGGCTACACCTTC
-	TRBV6-5	TRBJ1-1	-	CASSLAENTEAFF	TGTGCCAGCAGTCTAGCGGAGAACACTGAAGCTTTCTTT
-	TRBV4-1	TRBJ2-2	once	CASSQAGVIGELFF	TGCGCCAGCAGCCAAGCGGGGGTGATCGGGGAGCTGTTTTTT
-	TRBV27	TRBJ2-7	-	CASSGLGEQYF	TGTGCCAGCAGTGGCCTCGGGGAGCAGTACTTC
-	TRBV6-6	TRBJ2-1	-	CASSYSRDTLYNEQFF	TGTGCCAGCAGTTACTCCCGGGACACCCTCTACAATGAGCAGTTCTTC
TRBD2	TRBV5-1	TRBJ2-2	-	CASSPRTSGGTNTGELFF	TGCGCCAGCAGCCCACGGACTAGCGGGGGGACGAACACCGGGGAGCTGTTTTTT
-	TRBV2	TRBJ1-3	-	CASSYTDRSGNTIYF	TGTGCCAGCAGCTATACTGACAGATCTGGAAACACCATATATTTT
-	TRBV10-3	TRBJ1-5	-	CAISDGQTGLGEPQHF	TGTGCCATCAGTGACGGACAGACGGGTCTTGGAGAGCCCCAGCATTTT
-	TRBV28	TRBJ2-3	-	CASSSPTGLSTDTQYF	TGTGCCAGCAGTTCCCCGACAGGTCTAAGCACAGATACGCAGTATTTT
TRBD1	TRBV5-1	TRBJ2-1	-	CASSLGGTGRRSYNEQFF	TGCGCCAGCAGCTTGGGGGGGACAGGCCGGAGATCCTACAATGAGCAGTTCTTC
-	TRBV5-1	TRBJ2-5	few	CASRSEYGGVDQETQYF	TGCGCCAGCAGATCCGAATACGGGGGTGTGGATCAAGAGACCCAGTACTTC
TRBD1	TRBV6-1	TRBJ1-1	-	CASSDRQGDEAFF	TGTGCCAGCAGTGATAGACAGGGGGATGAAGCTTTCTTT
-	TRBV6-1	TRBJ1-4	-	CASSEWGLDEKLFF	TGTGCCAGCAGTGAATGGGGGCTAGATGAAAAACTGTTTTTT
-	TRBV7-6	TRBJ2-7	few	CASSRGTVSYEQYF	TGTGCCAGCAGCCGGGGGACGGTATCCTACGAGCAGTACTTC
-	TRBV7-2	TRBJ2-3	-	CASSPSLDTQYF	TGTGCCAGCAGCCCCAGTTTGGATACGCAGTATTTT
-	TRBV6-5	TRBJ2-1	-	CASSPYNEQFF	TGTGCCAGCAGCCCATACAATGAGCAGTTCTTC
-	TRBV7-8	TRBJ2-5	-	CASSLGGRWETQYF	TGTGCCAGCAGCTTAGGGGGCAGGTGGGAGACCCAGTACTTC
TRBD1	TRBV6-5	TRBJ1-5	-	CASSWDSSNQPQHF	TGTGCCAGCAGTTGGGACAGTAGCAATCAGCCCCAGCATTTT
-	TRBV7-2	TRBJ1-6	-	CASSLTISDSPLHF	TGTGCCAGCAGCTTAACGATCTCGGATTCACCCCTCCACTTT
TRBD2	TRBV28	TRBJ2-2	-	CASIPSGAPTGELFF	TGTGCCAGCATTCCTAGCGGGGCCCCCACCGGGGAGCTGTTTTTT
TRBD2	TRBV3-1/TRBV3-2	TRBJ2-7	-	CASSQQTPLAGGFDEQYF	TGTGCCAGCAGCCAACAAACACCTTTAGCGGGGGGTTTCGACGAGCAGTACTTC
-	TRBV5-8	TRBJ1-2	-	CASSLLGGPKDAYTF	TGTGCCAGCAGCTTGCTTGGAGGGCCCAAGGATGCCTACACCTTC
-	TRBV7-9	TRBJ1-3	few	CASSLNLDSGNTIYF	TGTGCCAGCAGCTTAAATCTAGACTCTGGAAACACCATATATTTT